This entry lists 11 T cell receptor beta chains sequenced from one sample in a study of cytomegalovirus exposure and HLA in healthy donors. This table comes from immunoSEQ multiplex PCR, and its TCRdb copy is limited to in-frame clones, with some not included. The sample contains some 87,000 clones, 90% to 97% of which appear only once. The source material was PBMCs. The receptors shown here come from a woman aged 18-29 years in good health and CMV-seronegative.

The DNA of the CDR3 is TGTGCCAGCAGCCAAGTTTCGGGTACCGCTGGAAACACCATATATTTT. Residues: CASSQVSGTAGNTIYF. The chain links TRBV14 to TRBJ1-3; D unresolved. CDR1 is SGHDN and CDR2 is FVKESK in the germline V gene. V lost 1 base and J 2 bases, leaving 12 bases between the germline ends. The length of the CDR3 is 16 residues.

The V call is TRBV5-1, the J call TRBJ2-7, with TRBD2 matching over 7 bases. The CDR3 runs to 14 residues. V lost 4 bases to trimming and J lost 3 bases; unmatched junction nucleotides: 7. The germline V gene encodes CDR1 SGHRS and CDR2 YFSETQ. CDR3 amino acids: CASSVPGLFYEQYF. The CDR3 coding sequence is TGCGCCAGCAGCGTTCCGGGACTATTCTACGAGCAGTACTTC.

The V and J genes are TRBV9 and TRBJ2-1, with 13 nucleotides matching TRBD2. Germline CDR1 reads SGDLS; CDR2 reads YYNGEE. V lost 6 bases, J lost 0 bases, and 12 bases stayed unmatched. This CDR3 contains 19 residues. CDR3 sequence: CASTGTSGKPISSYNEQFF. Written as DNA, the CDR3 is TGTGCCAGCACGGGGACTAGCGGGAAACCCATAAGCTCCTACAATGAGCAGTTCTTC.

A note on this clone: The junction shows a germline mismatch at one end, possibly a read error. The chain couples TRBV4-2 to TRBJ2-2; 10 bases are shared with TRBD2. In germline, CDR1 is LGHNA, CDR2 YNFKEQ. The CDR3 sequence is 17 residues long. The CDR3 is CASSQDLAGVVAGKLFF. DNA of the CDR3: TGTGCCAGCAGCCAAGACCTAGCGGGAGTGGTGGCCGGGAAGCTGTTTTTT.

The rearrangement uses TRBV7-9 and TRBJ2-1, with 7 positions matching TRBD1. The length of the CDR3 is 13 residues. CDR1 SEHNR and CDR2 FQNEAQ come from the germline V gene (reference sequence). V lost 5 bases to trimming and J lost 9 bases; unmatched junction nucleotides: 7. The CDR3 nucleotides read TGTGCCAGCAGCGATGGGACAGTTATTGAGCAGTTCTTC. Its translation: CASSDGTVIEQFF.

This chain links TRBV30 with TRBJ1-6, with a weak D call TRBD1 (5 bases). From germline, CDR1 is GTSNPN and CDR2 SVGIG (reference sequence). The V end was cut by 2 bases, the J end by 9 bases, with 14 bases between. This CDR3 is built from 14 residues. The DNA of the CDR3 is TGTGCCTGGAGTTATGGGGGGTCCGGTTCACCCCTCCACTTT. Protein product: CAWSYGGSGSPLHF.

CDR3 nucleotides: TGTGCCAGCAGCGCTGAGGCGCGAACCGGGGAAAAACTGTTTTTT. Protein product: CASSAEARTGEKLFF. The gene calls are TRBV7-9 and TRBJ1-4; unclear D gene. Germline CDR1 reads SEHNR; CDR2 reads FQNEAQ (reference sequence). V gave up 5 bases and J gave up 8 bases, with 18 bases separating them. This CDR3 is 15 amino acids long.

The CDR3 region is CASNQAGRGWETQYF. As DNA, the CDR3 is TGCGCCAGCAATCAAGCGGGAAGGGGCTGGGAGACCCAGTACTTC. The chain combines TRBV10-2 with TRBJ2-5; 7 positions agree with TRBD2. The germline CDR1 and CDR2 sequences are WSHSY and SAAADI. The CDR3 totals 15 residues. J gave up 5 bases and V 7 bases, and 13 bases lay outside the gene matches.

The chain employs TRBV6-1 and TRBJ2-5, with TRBD1 matching over 8 bases. From germline, CDR1 is MNHNS and CDR2 SASEGT. This CDR3 has 14 residues. Germline trimming cut 6 bases from V and 2 bases from J; bases unmatched to any gene: 5. This CDR3 is CASSPGQAQETQYF. CDR3 nucleotides: TGTGCCAGCAGCCCGGGACAGGCACAAGAGACCCAGTACTTC.

The rearrangement joins TRBV9 to TRBJ2-1; perhaps TRBD1 as D (5 bases). CDR3 length: 15 amino acids. Per germline, CDR1 SGDLS and CDR2 YYNGEE. Trimming took 0 bases from V and 2 from J, leaving 9 bases between them. CDR3 sequence reads: CASSVEATAYNEQFF. The CDR3 DNA reads as TGTGCCAGCAGCGTAGAAGCGACAGCCTACAATGAGCAGTTCTTC.

A single count supports this clone. The rearrangement links TRBV14 to TRBJ2-7, with 10 bases lining up with TRBD2. The V segment lost 5 bases and the J segment 3 bases; nucleotides outside the gene matches: 10. CDR3 size: 16 residues. CDR1 and CDR2 (germline): SGHDN, FVKESK. The DNA for the CDR3 is TGTGCCAGCAGCACCCTAGGGGCTAGCGGGAGCTACGAGCAGTACTTC. Translating it yields CASSTLGASGSYEQYF.